This T cell receptor (beta chain) was sequenced in a study of cytomegalovirus exposure and HLA in healthy donors. The CDR3 runs to 14 residues. J was trimmed by 2 bases and V by 4 bases; bases with no gene match: 5. Germline CDR1 SGHRS, CDR2 YFSETQ. 60 Vbeta and 13 Jbeta primers were used in PCR. TCRdb's copy holds only in-frame clones and misses some; the assay was immunoSEQ multiplex PCR. The sample table sets out 75,000 to 80,000 clones. This clonotype was obtained from a young man in good health and CMV-seropositive. The chain is built from TRBV5-1 and TRBJ2-5, with TRBD1 matching 7 bases. The sample comprised PBMCs. CDR3 residues: CASSIGTDQETQYF. The CDR3 coding sequence is TGCGCCAGCAGCATAGGGACAGATCAAGAGACCCAGTACTTC.